Described below is a single T cell receptor (beta chain) sequence and its context. Its antigen is not known. Sequencing used immunoSEQ multiplex PCR; TCRdb keeps in-frame clones, though not all of them. The sample has 5,600 or so clones, over 80% seen once. Indicated time point: 2015-2016 season, pre-vaccination. The data originate from a study of follicular helper T cells after annual influenza vaccination. Study outcomes and limitations: ICOS-CD38- cTfh most often held earlier Day 7 ICOS+CD38+ clones.

The clonotype originates from an adult who received the influenza vaccine. Sequences were derived from CXCR5- memory CD4+ T cells sorted from blood, sampled on the day of influenza vaccination.

CDR3 DNA sequence: TGTGCCAGCAGGCCTGGAGTCACCGGGGAGCTGTTTTTT. Encoded protein: CASRPGVTGELFF. The rearrangement links TRBV6-1 to TRBJ2-2; unclear D gene. V lost 6 bases to trimming and J lost 4 bases, with 9 bases between them. The CDR3 has 13 residues. The germline V gene has CDR1 MNHNS and CDR2 SASEGT.